The 28 T cell receptor beta chains below all came from one sample that was sequenced in a study of post-analysis software for immune sequencing data. TCR beta libraries were prepared from cDNA with unique molecular identifiers. TCRdb reanalysed the PCR reads using MiXCR and keeps one entry per CDR3 protein. The sample has over 300,000 distinct CDR3 sequences, around a third seen once. These TCRs are of unknown antigen specificity. Findings and limits, study-wide: The study found TRBV5-6, TRBV5-1 and TRBV20-1 among five or six TRBV segments more frequent in patients than controls.

Sequenced input: blood. The receptors were sampled from a girl aged 5 to 17 with multiple sclerosis.

A single count supports this clonotype. CDR3 nucleotide sequence: TGCAGTGCTAGAGATGTAGGGGGGCAGGTTGGCTACACCTTC. This gives the protein CSARDVGGQVGYTF. The V and J genes are TRBV20-1 and TRBJ1-2; D might be TRBD1 (6 bases). The CDR3 has 14 residues. Trimming took off 0 bases at V and 7 bases at J, with 15 bases between the two ends. Germline loops: CDR1 DFQATT, CDR2 SNEGSKA (reference sequence).

The rearrangement uses TRBV6-5 and TRBJ1-4, with D maybe TRBD1 (6 bases). Trimming took off 6 bases at V and 8 bases at J, with 10 bases between the two ends. The CDR3 covers 12 residues. Germline V lookup: CDR1 MNHEY, CDR2 SVGAGI. CDR3 amino acids: CASRSGEEKLFF. DNA of the CDR3: TGTGCCAGCAGATCAGGGGAGGAAAAACTGTTTTTT.

V is TRBV20-1 and J is TRBJ2-1; D tentatively fits TRBD1 or TRBD2 (5 bases each). The germline V and J ends were trimmed by 3 bases and 2 bases, with 11 bases remaining between them. Germline V gene data show CDR1 as DFQATT and CDR2 as SNEGSKA (reference sequence). The CDR3 is 14 residues long. The chain's CDR3 is CSASLRGPYNEQFF. DNA for the CDR3: TGCAGTGCTAGTCTCCGGGGACCCTACAATGAGCAGTTCTTC.

The chain joins TRBV12-3 or TRBV12-4 to TRBJ1-1; D perhaps matches TRBD1 (6 bases). The CDR3 spans 14 residues. V lost 0 bases to trimming and J lost 6 bases, with 11 bases between them. CDR3 region: CASSLARGGAEAFF. The CDR3 bases are TGTGCCAGCAGTTTAGCCAGGGGAGGAGCTGAAGCTTTCTTT.

V usage is TRBV20-1 and J usage is TRBJ2-7, with unresolved D. The germline gives CDR1 DFQATT, CDR2 SNEGSKA (reference sequence). This CDR3 contains 10 residues. Between the trimmed V and J ends, which lost 6 bases and 2 bases, there was a span of 5 bases. The chain's CDR3 is CSAEPYEQYF. The CDR3 nucleotides are TGCAGTGCCGAACCCTACGAGCAGTACTTC.

As regards this clonotype: Here the CDR3 omits its conserved ending phenylalanine or tryptophan, so a read error is the likely source. The genes are TRBV5-1 and TRBJ2-2; no clear D gene. Germline CDR1 and CDR2: SGHRS and YFSETQ. The CDR3 totals 11 residues. The V gene lost 6 bases and the J gene lost 4 bases, with 4 bases spanning the gap. The CDR3 region is CASTSTGELFV. DNA of the CDR3: TGCGCCAGCACGAGCACCGGGGAGCTGTTTGTT.

The chain is built from TRBV4-2 and TRBJ2-5, with 14 bases lining up with TRBD2. CDR3 length equals 18 residues. The ends lost 0 bases at V and 5 bases at J; junction bases unmatched: 8. Per germline, CDR1 LGHNA and CDR2 YNFKEQ. CDR3 DNA: TGTGCCAGCAGCCAAGAGGGACTAGCGGGGGCCATATGGGAGACCCAGTACTTC. Protein: CASSQEGLAGAIWETQYF.

The rearrangement links TRBV19 to TRBJ1-2; no definite D call. The length of the CDR3 is 13 residues. V lost 7 bases and J lost 0, with 9 bases in between. Per the germline V gene, CDR1 is LNHDA and CDR2 is SQIVND (reference sequence). Written as DNA, the CDR3 is TGTGCCAGTACCATCAGTTCTAACTATGGCTACACCTTC. Amino acids: CASTISSNYGYTF.

This clonotype was detected only a few times. The V and J genes are TRBV2 and TRBJ2-7; TRBD1 agrees at 7 bases. The CDR3 consists of 14 residues. The V gene's germline CDR1 is SNHLY and CDR2 FYNNEI. J was trimmed by 3 bases and V by 7 bases; bases with no gene match: 9. Written as DNA, the CDR3 is TGTGCCAGCACCCAGGACAGGCAGGACTACGAGCAGTACTTC. Protein sequence: CASTQDRQDYEQYF.

The chain has TRBV12-3 or TRBV12-4 and TRBJ2-5; 11 nucleotides match TRBD2. V dropped 5 bases and J dropped 8; count of bases not matched to a gene: 16. This CDR3 spans 17 amino acids. The CDR3 DNA sequence: TGTGCCAGCAGTGGGACAGGCGCTAGCGGGGGGCGACCAACCCAGTACTTC. This gives the protein CASSGTGASGGRPTQYF.

The rearrangement joins TRBV7-3 to TRBJ2-2; 11 nucleotides agree with TRBD2. CDR1 SGHTA and CDR2 FQGTGA come from the germline V gene. V shed 0 bases and J 0 bases; nucleotides not matched to a gene: 15. The CDR3 has 22 amino acids. This chain's CDR3 is CASSLTPLVSWTSGSNTGELFF. The CDR3 DNA reads as TGTGCCAGCAGCTTAACCCCCCTGGTCTCCTGGACTAGCGGGTCGAACACCGGGGAGCTGTTTTTT.

CDR3 bases: TGCGCCAGCAGGGACTACCGGAACGGGCAGTTCTTC. Amino acids: CASRDYRNGQFF. The rearrangement joins TRBV5-1 to TRBJ2-1; perhaps TRBD2 as D (6 bases). Per the germline V gene, CDR1 is SGHRS and CDR2 is YFSETQ. The V end lost 5 bases, the J end lost 12 bases, and 15 bases lay between the germline ends. The CDR3 contains 12 residues.

The chain recombines TRBV7-3 with TRBJ2-1; D unresolved. This CDR3 spans 14 amino acids. Germline V CDR1 and CDR2: SGHTA, FQGTGA. V was clipped by 0 bases and J by 7 bases, with 10 bases between them. CDR3 in DNA: TGTGCCAGCAGCTTAACAGACGGGTCAAATGAGCAGTTCTTC. Translated: CASSLTDGSNEQFF.

The chain is built from TRBV11-2 and TRBJ2-1; 7 bases fit TRBD2. Germline values: CDR1 SGHAT, CDR2 FQNNGV. V shed 3 bases and J 4 bases; nucleotides not matched to a gene: 15. The CDR3 spans 18 residues. CDR3 sequence reads: CASSFVKSGVLRYNEQFF. CDR3 sequence (DNA): TGTGCCAGCAGCTTCGTAAAGAGCGGGGTGCTAAGGTACAATGAGCAGTTCTTC.

The chain links TRBV12-3 or TRBV12-4 to TRBJ2-1; D is possibly TRBD2 (5 bases). CDR3 size: 13 residues. Trimming removed 4 bases at V and 9 bases at J, with 13 bases between. The CDR3 sequence is CASSYTGSGEQFF. The CDR3 DNA sequence: TGTGCCAGCAGTTATACGGGGTCTGGTGAGCAGTTCTTC.

The rearrangement uses TRBV29-1 and TRBJ2-5; 8 bases align to TRBD1. Matching the DNA end better, TRBJ2-7 makes the J call doubtful. The CDR3 loop spans 13 amino acids. Germline V lookup: CDR1 SQVTM, CDR2 ANQGSEA. The DNA for the CDR3 is TGCAGCGGGGTCCCCCAGGGGGCCCACGAGCAGTACTTC. Protein product: CSGVPQGAHEQYF.

The CDR3 loop is CASSLRQGRTSNYGYTF. CDR3 sequence (DNA): TGTGCCAGCAGTTTAAGGCAGGGGCGCACCTCTAACTATGGCTACACCTTC. The chain uses TRBV12-3 or TRBV12-4 and TRBJ1-2, with a possible D match to TRBD1 (6 bases). The CDR3 consists of 17 residues. V lost 2 bases, J lost 0 bases, and 16 bases lay in between.

This clonotype was seen only a few times. Given the absence of the conserved phenylalanine or tryptophan at the CDR3 end, a read error is likely. The chain employs TRBV7-2 and TRBJ2-5; D remains ambiguous. CDR1 is SGHTA and CDR2 is FQGNSA in the germline V gene. The CDR3 consists of 12 residues. V dropped 5 bases and J dropped 0 bases, with 4 bases sitting between them. The CDR3 loop reads CASSRYQETQYL. In DNA form, the CDR3 reads TGTGCCAGCAGCCGGTACCAAGAGACCCAGTACTTA.

This clonotype has ten or more counts. This chain uses TRBV29-1 with TRBJ2-7; tentatively, D is TRBD1 (5 bases). The CDR3 consists of 12 residues. CDR1 SQVTM and CDR2 ANQGSEA come from the germline V gene. Trimming pared 6 bases from V and 2 bases from J, leaving 11 bases between. CDR3 amino acids: CSVIQDAYEQYF. The CDR3 DNA sequence: TGCAGCGTGATACAGGACGCCTACGAGCAGTACTTC.

The V gene is TRBV12-3 or TRBV12-4, the J gene TRBJ1-5; the D gene is possibly TRBD1 (5 bases). The CDR3 has 18 amino acids. V was clipped by 5 bases and J by 0 bases, with 20 bases between them. For the CDR3, the DNA is TGTGCCAGCAGTATTACAGGACTTGCCATTAATAGCAATCAGCCCCAGCATTTT. Its protein is CASSITGLAINSNQPQHF.

The chain carries TRBV6-6 and TRBJ2-5; D unclear. Trimming stripped 0 bases from V and 0 bases from J, with 5 bases between. The CDR3 has 14 residues. Germline V lookup: CDR1 MNHNY, CDR2 SVGAGI (reference sequence). This chain's CDR3 is CASSYSPYQETQYF. The CDR3, as DNA: TGTGCCAGCAGTTACTCGCCGTACCAAGAGACCCAGTACTTC.

The chain couples TRBV12-3 or TRBV12-4 to TRBJ2-7; D not resolved. CDR3 length: 11 amino acids. Deletions cut 5 bases from V and 7 bases from J, with 9 bases between. In DNA, the CDR3 is TGTGCCAGCAGTGCAATGAGGGAGCAGTACTTC. As protein: CASSAMREQYF.

The chain is built from TRBV7-2 and TRBJ2-4, with D possibly called TRBD1 or TRBD2 (5 bases each). V was shortened by 5 bases and J by 4 bases, with 15 bases between the two germline ends. The V gene's germline CDR1 is SGHTA and CDR2 FQGNSA. The CDR3 is 15 amino acids. DNA for the CDR3: TGTGCCAGCAGCCGGCAGGGCGAGCGGAAAAACATTCAGTACTTC. Its protein product is CASSRQGERKNIQYF.

J is TRBJ2-5 and V is TRBV4-2; D assignment may be TRBD1 or TRBD2 (5 bases each). Germline CDR1 is LGHNA and CDR2 is YNFKEQ. The CDR3 loop spans 17 amino acids. V dropped 0 bases and J dropped 11 bases, with 25 bases sitting between them. The CDR3 coding sequence is TGTGCCAGCAGCCAAGATAAGCAGGGATTCGATTCGTGGGAGCAGTACTTC. Amino acid sequence: CASSQDKQGFDSWEQYF.

This clonotype was recorded at least ten times. The chain couples TRBV20-1 to TRBJ1-2; D call uncertain. Germline-derived CDR1 and CDR2 are DFQATT and SNEGSKA (reference sequence). V was shortened by 0 bases and J by 4 bases, with 9 bases between the two germline ends. The CDR3 runs 13 residues. CDR3 amino acids: CSARDSNLYGYTF. The CDR3 DNA reads TGCAGTGCTAGAGATTCGAACCTCTATGGCTACACCTTC.

This clonotype was detected only a few times. This chain connects TRBV20-1 to TRBJ1-4, with a possible D match to TRBD1 (6 bases). This CDR3 contains 13 residues. The V gene lost 5 bases and the J gene lost 5 bases, with 12 bases spanning the gap. Per the germline V gene, CDR1 is DFQATT and CDR2 is SNEGSKA (reference sequence). The CDR3 DNA sequence: TGCAGTGCTGGCACACAGGGCAATGAAAAACTGTTTTTT. This codes for CSAGTQGNEKLFF.

This clonotype was found a few times. The rearrangement uses TRBV29-1 and TRBJ2-5; tentatively, D is TRBD1 or TRBD2 (5 bases each). Germline-derived CDR1 and CDR2 are SQVTM and ANQGSEA. V was clipped by 5 bases and J by 3 bases, with 22 bases between them. The CDR3 has 16 residues. CDR3 sequence: CSVRLWGTGPEETQYF. The CDR3 DNA reads TGCAGCGTTCGCTTGTGGGGGACGGGTCCCGAAGAGACCCAGTACTTC.

This clonotype has more than one count but fewer than ten. The rearrangement links TRBV6-1 to TRBJ2-7; D is undetermined. This CDR3 contains 12 residues. Between the trimmed V and J ends, which lost 1 base and 4 bases, there was a span of 5 bases. CDR1 and CDR2 from the germline V gene are MNHNS and SASEGT. CDR3 nucleotide sequence: TGTGCCAGCAGTGAAGGGGGATACGAGCAGTACTTC. The encoded protein is CASSEGGYEQYF.